The 27 T cell receptor beta chains listed next were all sequenced from one sample in a study of blood T cells in healthy people across ages. Sample-barcoded 5' priming and a J-beta primer mix drove a second PCR of about 6 to 11 cycles. TCRdb reprocessed the 5' RACE reads via MiXCR and lists one record per CDR3 protein. The repertoire includes roughly 800,000 distinct CDR3 sequences, roughly 50% of them detected once, and about 20% sits in the top ten. Specimen: blood. Receptors were obtained from a man aged 30 to 39 in good health.

The V and J genes are TRBV29-1 and TRBJ2-1; 13 bases align to TRBD2. The germline gives CDR1 SQVTM, CDR2 ANQGSEA. The CDR3 consists of 13 residues. With 7 bases clipped from V and 10 bases from J, the junction kept 7 bases outside the gene matches. The DNA of the CDR3 is TGCAGCGCCCCCCGGGGACTAGCGGGAGAGCAGTTCTTC. Translating gives CSAPRGLAGEQFF.

This clonotype came up a few times. The chain combines TRBV7-9 with TRBJ2-7; D is possibly TRBD2 (5 bases). Germline CDR1 SEHNR, CDR2 FQNEAQ (reference sequence). The CDR3 extends over 15 amino acids. Between the trimmed V and J ends, which lost 2 bases and 6 bases, there was a span of 17 bases. CDR3 bases: TGTGCCAGCAGCTTAAAGGCCGCGCCACGGGGCGAGCAGTACTTC. Translation: CASSLKAAPRGEQYF.

This clonotype was observed a few times. The V and J genes are TRBV7-6 and TRBJ1-4; 10 nucleotides agree with TRBD1. Germline-derived CDR1 and CDR2 are SGHVS and FNYEAQ. This CDR3 region has 14 residues. After removal of 7 bases from V and 5 bases from J, the junction contained 4 bases not matched to a gene. CDR3: CASTLGQGNEKLFF. As DNA, the CDR3 is TGTGCCAGCACATTGGGACAGGGGAATGAAAAACTGTTTTTT. Based on the CDR3 plus reference TRBV7-6 and TRBJ1-4, the full variable domain is GAGVSQSPRYKVTKRGQDVALRCDPISGHVSLYWYRQALGQGPEFLTYFNYEAQQDKSGLPNDRFSAERPEGSISTLTIQRTEQRDSAMYRCASTLGQGNEKLFFGSGTQLSVL.

The chain combines TRBV20-1 with TRBJ2-5; 7 nucleotides line up with TRBD2. CDR1 is DFQATT and CDR2 is SNEGSKA in the germline V gene (reference sequence). The CDR3 loop spans 15 amino acids. Unmatched junction bases numbered 8, after V lost 4 bases and J lost 0 bases. The CDR3 is CSANQLAGDQETQYF. The CDR3 DNA is TGCAGTGCTAACCAACTCGCGGGGGACCAAGAGACCCAGTACTTC.

The chain couples TRBV7-2 to TRBJ2-7; no definite D call. Germline V gene lookup returns CDR1 SGHTA and CDR2 FQGNSA. V was clipped by 5 bases and J by 1 base, with 15 bases between them. The length of the CDR3 is 15 residues. This chain's CDR3 is CASSRSLGSSYEQYF. The CDR3 DNA is TGTGCCAGCAGCCGCAGTTTGGGATCTTCCTACGAGCAGTACTTC.

A single count supports this clonotype. The chain couples TRBV4-2 to TRBJ2-7, with TRBD2 as a possible D gene (5 bases). The ends were cut back, 4 bases at V and 4 bases at J, with 14 bases in the middle. The CDR3 has 14 amino acids. CDR1 LGHNA and CDR2 YNFKEQ come from the germline V gene. CDR3 in amino acids: CASSPLEGRYEQYF. As DNA, the CDR3 is TGTGCCAGCAGCCCCCTCGAGGGCAGGTACGAGCAGTACTTC.

This rearrangement joins TRBV6-1 to TRBJ2-3; 9 nucleotides line up with TRBD2. Germline V lookup: CDR1 MNHNS, CDR2 SASEGT. The CDR3 is 15 amino acids. V lost 7 bases and J lost 2; bases outside the gene matches: 7. This CDR3 reads CASTRTSAYTDTQYF. Here the CDR3 DNA reads TGTGCCAGCACCAGGACTAGCGCATACACAGATACGCAGTATTTT.

V gene TRBV29-1 combines with J gene TRBJ2-5, with 10 positions matching TRBD2. Germline assignment: CDR1 SQVTM and CDR2 ANQGSEA. V lost 4 bases and J lost 5; bases outside the gene matches: 4. CDR3 size: 13 residues. CDR3 protein: CSVVGGLAETQYF. In nucleotides, the CDR3 is TGCAGCGTTGTGGGGGGACTAGCGGAGACCCAGTACTTC.

The J gene is TRBJ1-6, the V gene TRBV10-3; D uncertain. V gave up 3 bases and J gave up 7 bases, with 4 bases separating them. This CDR3 has 12 residues. Germline V gives CDR1 ENHRY, CDR2 SYGVKD. CDR3 sequence: CAISELNSPLHF. Written as DNA, the CDR3 is TGTGCCATCAGTGAACTCAATTCACCCCTCCACTTT.

This clonotype has a single count. The chain recombines TRBV6-6 with TRBJ2-2; the D gene is possibly TRBD2 (5 bases). The CDR3 loop spans 13 amino acids. Trimming took off 5 bases at V and 6 bases at J, with 10 bases between the two ends. CDR1 is MNHNY and CDR2 is SVGAGI in the germline V gene (reference sequence). CDR3 in amino acids: CASSNYGAGELFF. The CDR3 DNA follows: TGTGCCAGCAGTAATTACGGGGCCGGGGAGCTGTTTTTT.

This clonotype was observed a few times. The chain combines TRBV12-3 or TRBV12-4 with TRBJ2-4; TRBD1 agrees at 9 bases. J gave up 13 bases and V 6 bases, and 16 bases lay outside the gene matches. The CDR3 loop spans 15 amino acids. As DNA, the CDR3 is TGTGCCAGCAGCTATGGACAGGGGTCGCCGAAGGAGCAGTACTTC. Encoded protein: CASSYGQGSPKEQYF.

This clonotype was picked up a small number of times. V and J are TRBV3-1 and TRBJ2-5; possibly TRBD1 for D (6 bases). The CDR3 contains 16 residues. Germline CDR1 and CDR2: LGHDT and YNNKEL (reference sequence). Trimming took off 0 bases at V and 4 bases at J, with 15 bases between the two ends. The CDR3 nucleotides are TGTGCCAGCAGCCAAGAGGTGGGGGCCCTCGGAGAGACCCAGTACTTC. It is translated as CASSQEVGALGETQYF.

This clonotype was detected ten times or more. The chain combines TRBV6-5 with TRBJ2-1; either TRBD1 or TRBD2 may supply D (5 bases each). CDR1 and CDR2 from the germline V gene are MNHEY and SVGAGI. Trimming stripped 2 bases from V and 0 bases from J, with 5 bases between. The CDR3 spans 14 residues. The CDR3 bases are TGTGCCAGCAGTTACGGGGGCTCCTACAATGAGCAGTTCTTC. It translates to CASSYGGSYNEQFF.

The chain combines TRBV25-1 with TRBJ1-1; no clear D gene. The CDR3 sequence is 14 residues long. The V end lost 3 bases, the J end lost 6 bases, and 14 bases lay between the germline ends. The germline V gene has CDR1 MGHDK and CDR2 SYGVNS. CDR3 sequence reads: CASSEYGVLAEAFF. Here the CDR3 DNA reads TGTGCCAGCAGTGAGTATGGCGTGTTGGCTGAAGCTTTCTTT.

V and J are TRBV6-8 and TRBJ1-3; D gene uncertain. Germline CDR1 is MNHGY and CDR2 is SAAAGT. V shed 5 bases and J shed 0 bases, with 5 bases lying between them. CDR3 length equals 13 residues. CDR3 bases: TGTGCCAGCAGTGGCGACTCTGGAAACACCATATATTTT. It codes for CASSGDSGNTIYF.

The genes are TRBV29-1 and TRBJ2-2, with a weak D call TRBD1 (6 bases). CDR3 length: 13 residues. Germline-derived CDR1 and CDR2 are SQVTM and ANQGSEA. V shed 5 bases and J shed 4 bases, with 11 bases lying between them. This chain's CDR3 is CSVRDKTTGELFF. CDR3 DNA sequence: TGCAGCGTTAGGGACAAAACCACCGGGGAGCTGTTTTTT.

A note on this clonotype: The junction does not match germline at one end; this may be a read error. V usage is TRBV5-6 and J usage is TRBJ2-6; weak D call: TRBD1 (5 bases). The CDR3 totals 16 residues. The germline V gene encodes CDR1 SGHDT and CDR2 YYEEEE. CDR3 in amino acids: CASSLEAPNGANVQTF. CDR3 DNA: TGTGCCAGCAGCTTGGAAGCCCCAAATGGGGCCAACGTCCAGACTTTC. The full variable domain, completed using reference TRBV5-6 and TRBJ2-6, is DAGVTQSPTHLIKTRGQQVTLRCSPKSGHDTVSWYQQALGQGPQFIFQYYEEEERQRGNFPDRFSGHQFPNYSSELNVNALLLGDSALYLCASSLEAPNGANVQTFGAGSRLTVL.

The V gene is TRBV19, the J gene TRBJ1-5; D call uncertain. This CDR3 contains 14 residues. The ends were cut back, 5 bases at V and 1 base at J, with 9 bases in the middle. In germline, CDR1 is LNHDA, CDR2 SQIVND (reference sequence). The CDR3 protein is CASSGDLSNQPQHF. CDR3 in DNA: TGTGCCAGTAGTGGTGACTTGAGCAATCAGCCCCAGCATTTT.

This clonotype came up once. V usage is TRBV3-1 and J usage is TRBJ2-7; a weak D match, TRBD2 (6 bases). The CDR3 consists of 14 residues. The germline V and J ends were trimmed by 4 bases and 4 bases, with 14 bases remaining between them. The germline V gene has CDR1 LGHDT and CDR2 YNNKEL (reference sequence). This CDR3 reads CASSRGTGLYEQYF. CDR3 nucleotide sequence: TGTGCCAGCAGCCGGGGGACTGGGCTATACGAGCAGTACTTC.

The V call is TRBV3-1, the J call TRBJ2-3; D is undetermined. The V end was cut by 1 base, the J end by 6 bases, with 11 bases between. The CDR3 loop spans 14 amino acids. Germline assignment: CDR1 LGHDT and CDR2 YNNKEL (reference sequence). CDR3 region: CASSQGHTSDTQYF. Here the CDR3 DNA reads TGTGCCAGCAGCCAAGGACACACTTCGGATACGCAGTATTTT.

The chain uses TRBV19 and TRBJ2-2; D uncertain. Germline V CDR1 and CDR2: LNHDA, SQIVND (reference sequence). The CDR3 totals 15 residues. Trimming removed 4 bases from V and 0 bases from J, with 9 bases in between. CDR3 nucleotide sequence: TGTGCCAGTAGTACCAGGACCGCGAACACCGGGGAGCTGTTTTTT. Protein: CASSTRTANTGELFF. Full variable domain (missing parts from reference TRBV19 and TRBJ2-2): DGGITQSPKYLFRKEGQNVTLSCEQNLNHDAMYWYRQDPGQGLRLIYYSQIVNDFQKGDIAEGYSVSREKKESFPLTVTSAQKNPTAFYLCASSTRTANTGELFFGEGSRLTVL.

This clonotype appeared a few times. V is TRBV15 and J is TRBJ1-2; D may be TRBD1 (6 bases). Germline V gene data show CDR1 as LNHNV and CDR2 as YYDKDF (reference sequence). V was clipped by 3 bases and J by 3 bases, with 14 bases between them. The CDR3 loop spans 15 amino acids. DNA for the CDR3: TGTGCCACCAGCAGGGTAGGGGGATCATACTATGGCTACACCTTC. Amino acids: CATSRVGGSYYGYTF.

V usage is TRBV9 and J usage is TRBJ2-1, with a weak D call TRBD2 (5 bases). The J call may be in error: the DNA end matches TRBJ2-7 better. This CDR3 contains 14 residues. CDR1 is SGDLS and CDR2 is YYNGEE in the germline V gene. The CDR3 is CASSVVGVHNEQYF. DNA for the CDR3: TGTGCCAGCAGCGTAGTCGGGGTCCACAATGAGCAGTACTTC.

V and J are TRBV6-5 and TRBJ2-3, with 7 bases identical to TRBD1. From germline, CDR1 is MNHEY and CDR2 SVGAGI. This CDR3 is 14 amino acids long. V lost 11 bases, J lost 3 bases, and 11 bases stayed unmatched. The CDR3 loop reads CASSQGLPTDTQYF. As DNA, the CDR3 is TGTGCCTCCTCACAGGGGTTGCCTACAGATACGCAGTATTTT.

There are a few counts of this clonotype. The CDR3 DNA follows: TGCAGCGTACCACAGGGGATTAACTATGGCTACACCTTC. The encoded protein is CSVPQGINYGYTF. The gene calls are TRBV29-1 and TRBJ1-2; 7 bases line up with TRBD1. The CDR3 spans 13 residues. Germline V CDR1 and CDR2: SQVTM, ANQGSEA. The J segment lost 1 base and the V segment lost 6 bases, leaving 5 bases of the junction unmatched. The whole variable domain, filled in from reference TRBV29-1 and TRBJ1-2, reads SAVISQKPSRDICQRGTSLTIQCQVDSQVTMMFWYRQQPGQSLTLIATANQGSEATYESGFVIDKFPISRPNLTFSTLTVSNMSPEDSSIYLCSVPQGINYGYTFGSGTRLTVV.

This clonotype was picked up one time. This chain connects TRBV19 to TRBJ2-6, with D possibly being TRBD2 (6 bases). The germline gives CDR1 LNHDA, CDR2 SQIVND (reference sequence). The CDR3 covers 16 residues. Trimming cost V 8 bases and J 1 base, with 15 bases left between them. CDR3 protein: CASSSGGASGANVLTF. CDR3 nucleotide sequence: TGTGCCAGTTCATCCGGGGGAGCGTCTGGGGCCAACGTCCTGACTTTC.

The V gene is TRBV6-5, the J gene TRBJ2-1, with D possibly being TRBD2 (6 bases). CDR1 and CDR2 from the germline V gene are MNHEY and SVGAGI. The germline V and J ends were trimmed by 0 bases and 4 bases, with 10 bases remaining between them. The CDR3 has 15 residues. The CDR3 protein is CASSYSSGDYNEQFF. CDR3 bases: TGTGCCAGCAGTTACTCGTCGGGGGATTACAATGAGCAGTTCTTC.